The sequence of this T cell receptor (beta chain) was determined in a study of blood T cell repertoires in COVID-19. On the study more broadly: From the United States, Italy and Spain came samples of acute and convalescent COVID-19. T cells, B-cell-depleted T cells, or PBMCs supplied cDNA or gDNA.

Per the authors' pipeline: Reference gene primer amplification gave nucleated cell count estimates. Repertoires were generated with immunoSEQ multiplex PCR, while TCRdb's copy carries only in-frame clones and drops some. The V and J calls and clone size were taken over from that table, and D and trimming were inferred from the DNA. The data contain tens of thousands of clones, 85% to 95% of them singletons. V shed 1 base, J shed 6 bases, and the junction held 10 bases outside the gene matches. CDR1 SGHTA and CDR2 FQGNSA come from the germline V gene. The CDR3 runs 17 residues. This receptor was taken from a man aged 45-60 years with acute or convalescent COVID-19. The sample comprised peripheral blood. This sequence joins TRBV7-2 and TRBJ2-2; 8 bases line up with TRBD2. CDR3 sequence (DNA): TGTGCCAGCAGCTTAGTGTCGGGGGGGCCATTGGCCGGGGAGCTGTTTTTT. As protein: CASSLVSGGPLAGELFF.